This T cell receptor beta chain was sequenced for a study of shared clonotypes between healthy human individuals. Comments on this clone: What it binds is unknown.

The assay used deep level. Libraries were prepared by immunoSEQ multiplex PCR; TCRdb keeps only in-frame clonotypes and omits some of them. The table lists about 110,000 clones, 67% of them singletons. V trimming: 6 bases; J trimming: 3 bases; junction bases outside the gene matches: 5. This CDR3 contains 14 residues. Germline V gene lookup returns CDR1 MNHNS and CDR2 SASEGT. Study results and caveats: Sampling covered blood only; tissue repertoires likely differ. A handful of donors shared roughly 5% of their naive CD4 clonotypes. Estimated richness values were generally larger in naive subsets than in memory subsets.

The sequence derives from a woman aged 25 to 45 in good health. The chain combines TRBV6-1 with TRBJ1-1, with 9 bases aligning to TRBD1. The sequenced sample was memory CD8+ T cells sorted from blood. The subset was: CD45RO+ cells pooled with CCR7-negative TemRA cells. DNA for the CDR3: TGTGCCAGCAGCAAGGACAGGGGCGACACTGAAGCTTTCTTT. As protein: CASSKDRGDTEAFF.